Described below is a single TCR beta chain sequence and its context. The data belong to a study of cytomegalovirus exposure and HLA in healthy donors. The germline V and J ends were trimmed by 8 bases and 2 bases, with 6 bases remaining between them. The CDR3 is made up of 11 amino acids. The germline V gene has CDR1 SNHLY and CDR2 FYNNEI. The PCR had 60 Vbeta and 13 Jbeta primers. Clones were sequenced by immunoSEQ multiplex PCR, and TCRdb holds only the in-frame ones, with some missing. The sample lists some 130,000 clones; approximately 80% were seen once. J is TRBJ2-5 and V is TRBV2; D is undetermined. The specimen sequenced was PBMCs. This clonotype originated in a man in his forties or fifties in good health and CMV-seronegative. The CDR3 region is CASVYQETQYF. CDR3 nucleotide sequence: TGTGCCAGCGTCTATCAAGAGACCCAGTACTTC.